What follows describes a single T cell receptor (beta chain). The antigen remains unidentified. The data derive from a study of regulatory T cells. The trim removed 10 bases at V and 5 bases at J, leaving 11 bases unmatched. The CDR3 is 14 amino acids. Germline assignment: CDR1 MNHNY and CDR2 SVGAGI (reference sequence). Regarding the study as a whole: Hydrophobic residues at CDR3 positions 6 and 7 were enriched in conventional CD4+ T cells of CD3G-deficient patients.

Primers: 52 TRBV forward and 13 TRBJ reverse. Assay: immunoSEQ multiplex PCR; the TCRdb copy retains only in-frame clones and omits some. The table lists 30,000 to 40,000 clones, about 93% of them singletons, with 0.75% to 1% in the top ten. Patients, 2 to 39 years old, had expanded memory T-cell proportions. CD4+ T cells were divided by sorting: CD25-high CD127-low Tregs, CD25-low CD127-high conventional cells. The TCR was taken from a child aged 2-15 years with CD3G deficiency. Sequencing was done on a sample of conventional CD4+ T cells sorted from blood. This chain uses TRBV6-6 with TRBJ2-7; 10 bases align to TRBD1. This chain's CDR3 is CATRNRDRGNEQYF. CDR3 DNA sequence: TGTGCCACCAGAAACCGGGACAGGGGCAACGAGCAGTACTTC.